This record covers a single T cell receptor (beta chain). Antigen: not known. Trimming pared 4 bases from V and 4 bases from J, leaving 4 bases between. The CDR3 covers 12 residues. From germline, CDR1 is LGHDT and CDR2 YNNKEL (reference sequence). These data are taken from a study of T cell responses to AZD1222 COVID-19 vaccine. The study, taken as a whole, reports: Along spike, vaccine-associated CD4 TCRs were found throughout, with dominance at 160-218 and 743-854. At baseline, seropositivity was found in only 5 to 7 AZD1222 recipients. Nearly half of spike-specific TCRs reportedly target unmutated variant regions.

The method was immunoSEQ multiplex PCR; TCRdb's version includes in-frame clones alone and lacks a portion of them. This sample has 110,000 to 150,000 clones, with 80% to 90% found just once. This TCR came from an adult in good health. The starting material was peripheral blood, obtained on day 0 of AZD1222 vaccination. V gene TRBV3-1 (or the pseudogene TRBV3-2) combines with J gene TRBJ2-2; D gene ambiguous. The CDR3 reads CASSRTTGELFF. As DNA, the CDR3 is TGTGCCAGCAGCCGGACCACCGGGGAGCTGTTTTTT.